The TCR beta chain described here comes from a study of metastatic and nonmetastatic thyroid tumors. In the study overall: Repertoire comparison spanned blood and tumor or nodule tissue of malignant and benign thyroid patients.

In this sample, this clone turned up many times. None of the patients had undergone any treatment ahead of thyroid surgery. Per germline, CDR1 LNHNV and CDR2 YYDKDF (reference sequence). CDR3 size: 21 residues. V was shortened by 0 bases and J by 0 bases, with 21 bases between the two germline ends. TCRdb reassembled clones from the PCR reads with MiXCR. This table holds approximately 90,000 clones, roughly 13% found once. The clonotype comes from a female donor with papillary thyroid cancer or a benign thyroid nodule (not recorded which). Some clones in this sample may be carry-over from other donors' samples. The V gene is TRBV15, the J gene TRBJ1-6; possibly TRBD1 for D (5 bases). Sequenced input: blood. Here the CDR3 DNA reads TGTGCCACCAGCAGAGATCCGTGGGACTGGAATCCTCGCTCCTATAATTCACCCCTCCACTTT. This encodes CATSRDPWDWNPRSYNSPLHF.